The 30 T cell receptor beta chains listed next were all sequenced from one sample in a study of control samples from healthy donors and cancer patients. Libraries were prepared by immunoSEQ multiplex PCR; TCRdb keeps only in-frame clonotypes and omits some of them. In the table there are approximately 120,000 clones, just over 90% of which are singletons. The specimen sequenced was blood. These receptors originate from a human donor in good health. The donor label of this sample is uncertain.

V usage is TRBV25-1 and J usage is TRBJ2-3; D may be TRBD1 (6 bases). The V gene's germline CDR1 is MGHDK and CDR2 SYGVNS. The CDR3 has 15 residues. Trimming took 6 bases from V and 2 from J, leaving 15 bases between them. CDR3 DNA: TGTGCCAGCAGGACCGGGACATTCCCCACAGATACGCAGTATTTT. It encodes CASRTGTFPTDTQYF.

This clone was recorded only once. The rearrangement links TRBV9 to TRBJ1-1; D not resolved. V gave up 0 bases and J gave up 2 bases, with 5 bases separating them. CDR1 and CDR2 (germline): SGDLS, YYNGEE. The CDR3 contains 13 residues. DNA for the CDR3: TGTGCCAGCAGCGTAGGTGCTAACACTGAAGCTTTCTTT. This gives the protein CASSVGANTEAFF.

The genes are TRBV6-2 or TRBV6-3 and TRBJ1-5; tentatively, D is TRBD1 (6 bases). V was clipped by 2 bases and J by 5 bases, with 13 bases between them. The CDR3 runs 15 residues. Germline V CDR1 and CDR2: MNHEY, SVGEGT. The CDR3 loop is CASSYTGLGDQPQHF. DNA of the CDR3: TGTGCCAGCAGTTACACAGGGTTAGGCGATCAGCCCCAGCATTTT.

CDR3 sequence: CASSLSRSPGGSPSEQYF. In DNA form, the CDR3 reads TGTGCCAGCAGCTTAAGCCGGTCCCCAGGGGGCTCCCCATCCGAGCAGTACTTC. The chain employs TRBV11-2 and TRBJ2-7, with 8 bases lining up with TRBD1. The CDR3 extends over 18 amino acids. With 2 bases clipped from V and 6 bases from J, the junction kept 18 bases outside the gene matches. Germline CDR1 and CDR2: SGHAT and FQNNGV.

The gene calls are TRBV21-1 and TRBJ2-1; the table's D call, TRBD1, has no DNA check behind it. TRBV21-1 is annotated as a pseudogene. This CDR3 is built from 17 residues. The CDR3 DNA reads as TGTGCCAGCAGCGCCGGTGCGACAGGGCTTTACTACAATGAGCAGTTCTTC. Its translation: CASSAGATGLYYNEQFF.

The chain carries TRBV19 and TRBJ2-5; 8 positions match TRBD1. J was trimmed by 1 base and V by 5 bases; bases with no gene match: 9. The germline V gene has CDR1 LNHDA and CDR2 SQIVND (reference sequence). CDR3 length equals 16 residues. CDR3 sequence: CASSLRTGKVQETQYF. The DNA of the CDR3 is TGTGCCAGTAGTCTCCGGACAGGGAAGGTCCAAGAGACCCAGTACTTC.

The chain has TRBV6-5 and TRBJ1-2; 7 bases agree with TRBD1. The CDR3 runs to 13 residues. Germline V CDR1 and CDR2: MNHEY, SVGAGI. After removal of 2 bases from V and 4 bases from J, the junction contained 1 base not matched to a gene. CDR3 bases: TGTGCCAGCAGTTACAGGACAGGCTATGGCTACACCTTC. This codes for CASSYRTGYGYTF.

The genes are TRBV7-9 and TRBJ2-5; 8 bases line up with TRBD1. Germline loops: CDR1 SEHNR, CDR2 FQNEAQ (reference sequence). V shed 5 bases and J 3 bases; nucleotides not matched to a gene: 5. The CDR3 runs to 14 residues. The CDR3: CASSDRGREETQYF. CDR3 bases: TGTGCCAGCAGCGACAGGGGCAGAGAAGAGACCCAGTACTTC.

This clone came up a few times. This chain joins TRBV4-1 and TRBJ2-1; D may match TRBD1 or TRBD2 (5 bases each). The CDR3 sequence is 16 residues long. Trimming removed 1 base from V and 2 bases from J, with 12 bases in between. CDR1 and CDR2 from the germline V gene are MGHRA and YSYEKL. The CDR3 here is CASSQGGAGTYNEQFF. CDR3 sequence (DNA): TGCGCCAGCAGCCAAGGTGGGGCCGGGACCTACAATGAGCAGTTCTTC.

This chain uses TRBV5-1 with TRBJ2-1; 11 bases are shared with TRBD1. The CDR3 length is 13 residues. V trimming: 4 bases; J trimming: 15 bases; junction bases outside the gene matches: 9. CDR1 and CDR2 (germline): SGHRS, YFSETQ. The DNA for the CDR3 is TGCGCCAGCAGCAGTGAAGCTGGACAGGGGGCGTTCTTC. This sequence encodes CASSSEAGQGAFF. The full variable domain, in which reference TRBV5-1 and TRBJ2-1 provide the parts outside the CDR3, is KAGVTQTPRYLIKTRGQQVTLSCSPISGHRSVSWYQQTPGQGLQFLFEYFSETQRNKGNFPGRFSGRQFSNSRSEMNVSTLELGDSALYLCASSSEAGQGAFFGPGTRLTVL.

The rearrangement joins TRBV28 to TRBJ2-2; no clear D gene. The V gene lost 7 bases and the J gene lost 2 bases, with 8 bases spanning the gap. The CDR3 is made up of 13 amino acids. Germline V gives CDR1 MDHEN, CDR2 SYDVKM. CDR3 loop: CASKSENTGELFF. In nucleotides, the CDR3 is TGTGCCAGCAAAAGTGAAAACACCGGGGAGCTGTTTTTT.

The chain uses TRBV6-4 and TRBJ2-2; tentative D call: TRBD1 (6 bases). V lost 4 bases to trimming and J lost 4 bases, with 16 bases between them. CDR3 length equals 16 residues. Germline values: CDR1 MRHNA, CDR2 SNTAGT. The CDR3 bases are TGTGCCAGCAGTGGGACCGGACAGCGCCCCACCGGGGAGCTGTTTTTT. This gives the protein CASSGTGQRPTGELFF.

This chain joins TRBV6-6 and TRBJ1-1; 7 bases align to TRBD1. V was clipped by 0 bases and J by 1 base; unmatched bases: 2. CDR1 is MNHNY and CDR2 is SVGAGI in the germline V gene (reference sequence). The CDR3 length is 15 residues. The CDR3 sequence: CASSYSRQGNTEAFF. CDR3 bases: TGTGCCAGCAGTTACTCGAGACAGGGGAACACTGAAGCTTTCTTT.

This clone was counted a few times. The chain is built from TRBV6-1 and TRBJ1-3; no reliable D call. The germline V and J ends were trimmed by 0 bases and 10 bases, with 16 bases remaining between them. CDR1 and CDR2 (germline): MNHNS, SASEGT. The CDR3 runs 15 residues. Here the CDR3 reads CASSEARALGRTIYF. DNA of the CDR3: TGTGCCAGCAGTGAAGCGCGGGCTTTGGGTCGTACCATATATTTT.

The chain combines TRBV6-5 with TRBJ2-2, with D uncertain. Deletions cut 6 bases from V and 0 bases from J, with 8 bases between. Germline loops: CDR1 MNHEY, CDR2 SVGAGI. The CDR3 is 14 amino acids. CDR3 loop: CASSHTPNTGELFF. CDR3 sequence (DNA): TGTGCCAGCAGCCATACACCGAACACCGGGGAGCTGTTTTTT.

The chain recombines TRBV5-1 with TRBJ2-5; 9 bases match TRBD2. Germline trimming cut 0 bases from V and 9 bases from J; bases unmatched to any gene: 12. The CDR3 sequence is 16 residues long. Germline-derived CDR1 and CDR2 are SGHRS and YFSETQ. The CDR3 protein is CASSLELAGSLAAQYF. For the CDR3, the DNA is TGCGCCAGCAGCTTGGAGCTAGCGGGGAGTTTGGCCGCCCAGTACTTC.

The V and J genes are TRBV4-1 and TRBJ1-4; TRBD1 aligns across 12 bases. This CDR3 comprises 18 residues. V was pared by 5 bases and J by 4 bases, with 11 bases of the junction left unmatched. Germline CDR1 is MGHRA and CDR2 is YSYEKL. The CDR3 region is CASSLPGQGALVNEKLFF. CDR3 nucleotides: TGCGCCAGCAGCTTACCGGGACAGGGGGCTTTGGTTAATGAAAAACTGTTTTTT.

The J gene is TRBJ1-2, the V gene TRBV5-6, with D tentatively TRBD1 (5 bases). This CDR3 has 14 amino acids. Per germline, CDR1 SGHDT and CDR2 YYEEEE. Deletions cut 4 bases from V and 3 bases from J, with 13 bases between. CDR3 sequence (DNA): TGTGCCAGCAGCCCCCGGGACGGATACTATGGCTACACCTTC. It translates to CASSPRDGYYGYTF.

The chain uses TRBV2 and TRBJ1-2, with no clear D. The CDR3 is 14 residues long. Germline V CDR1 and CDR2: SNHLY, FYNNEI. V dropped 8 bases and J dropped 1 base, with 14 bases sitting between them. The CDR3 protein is CASSLSGDNYGYTF. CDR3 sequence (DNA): TGTGCCAGCTCTCTTAGTGGAGATAACTATGGCTACACCTTC.

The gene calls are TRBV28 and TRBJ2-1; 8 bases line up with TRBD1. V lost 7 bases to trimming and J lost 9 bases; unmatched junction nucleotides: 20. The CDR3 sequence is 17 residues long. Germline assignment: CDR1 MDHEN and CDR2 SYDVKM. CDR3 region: CASTTSVYLQGASEQFF. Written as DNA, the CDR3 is TGTGCCAGCACCACGAGCGTTTATCTCCAGGGGGCCAGTGAGCAGTTCTTC.

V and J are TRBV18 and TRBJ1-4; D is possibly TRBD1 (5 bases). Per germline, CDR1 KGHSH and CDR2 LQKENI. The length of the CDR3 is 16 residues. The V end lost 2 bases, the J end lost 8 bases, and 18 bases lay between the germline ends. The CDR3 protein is CASSPNVQGSTEKLFF. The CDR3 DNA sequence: TGTGCCAGCTCACCAAATGTCCAGGGTTCTACGGAAAAACTGTTTTTT.

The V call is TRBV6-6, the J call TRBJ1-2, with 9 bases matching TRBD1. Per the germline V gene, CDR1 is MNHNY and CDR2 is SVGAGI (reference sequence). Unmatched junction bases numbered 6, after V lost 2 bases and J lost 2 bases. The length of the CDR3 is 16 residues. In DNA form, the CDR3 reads TGTGCCAGCAGTTACCCCCCGGGACAGGGAAACTATGGCTACACCTTC. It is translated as CASSYPPGQGNYGYTF.

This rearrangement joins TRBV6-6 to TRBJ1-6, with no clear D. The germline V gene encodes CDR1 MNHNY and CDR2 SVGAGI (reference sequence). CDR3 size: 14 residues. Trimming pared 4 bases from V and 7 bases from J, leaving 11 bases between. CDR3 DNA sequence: TGTGCCAGCAGTTCGGGCATAAGCAATTCACCCCTCCACTTT. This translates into CASSSGISNSPLHF.

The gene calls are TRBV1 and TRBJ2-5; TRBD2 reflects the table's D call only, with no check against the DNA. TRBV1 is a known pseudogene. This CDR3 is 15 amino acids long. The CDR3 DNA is TGCACCAGCAGCCACAGCGGGGGGGCCACAGAGACCCAGTACTTC. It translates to CTSSHSGGATETQYF.

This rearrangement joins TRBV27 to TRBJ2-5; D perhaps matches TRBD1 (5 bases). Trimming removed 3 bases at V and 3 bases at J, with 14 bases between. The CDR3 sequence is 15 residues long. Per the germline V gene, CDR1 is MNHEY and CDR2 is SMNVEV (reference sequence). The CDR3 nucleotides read TGTGCCAGCAGTTTTAGATCGGTCAGGGAAGAGACCCAGTACTTC. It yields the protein CASSFRSVREETQYF.

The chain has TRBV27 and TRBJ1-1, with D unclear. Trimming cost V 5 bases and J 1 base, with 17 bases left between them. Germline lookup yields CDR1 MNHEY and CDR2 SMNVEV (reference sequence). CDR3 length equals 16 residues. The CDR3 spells CASSPNSRGTNTEAFF. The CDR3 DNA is TGTGCCAGCAGTCCAAACAGTCGAGGAACGAACACTGAAGCTTTCTTT.

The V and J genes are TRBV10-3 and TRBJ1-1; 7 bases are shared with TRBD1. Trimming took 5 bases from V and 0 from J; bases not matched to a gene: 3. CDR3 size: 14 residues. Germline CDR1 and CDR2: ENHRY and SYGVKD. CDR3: CAISRDSLNTEAFF. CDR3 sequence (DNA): TGTGCCATCAGTAGGGACAGCTTGAACACTGAAGCTTTCTTT.

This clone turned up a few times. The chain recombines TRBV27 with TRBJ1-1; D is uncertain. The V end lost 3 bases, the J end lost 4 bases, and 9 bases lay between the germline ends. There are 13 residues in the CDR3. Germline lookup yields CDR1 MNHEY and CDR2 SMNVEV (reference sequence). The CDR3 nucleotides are TGTGCCAGCAGTTTGTTGTACAGCACTGAAGCTTTCTTT. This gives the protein CASSLLYSTEAFF.

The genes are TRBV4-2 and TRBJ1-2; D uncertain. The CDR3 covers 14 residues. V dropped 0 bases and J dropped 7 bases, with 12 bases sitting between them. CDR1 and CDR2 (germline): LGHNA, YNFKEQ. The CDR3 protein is CASSQDERVGGYTF. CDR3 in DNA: TGTGCCAGCAGCCAAGACGAAAGGGTAGGTGGCTACACCTTC.

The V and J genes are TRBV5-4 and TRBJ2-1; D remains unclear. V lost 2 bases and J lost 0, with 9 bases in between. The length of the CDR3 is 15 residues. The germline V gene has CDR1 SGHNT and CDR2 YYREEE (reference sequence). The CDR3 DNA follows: TGTGCCAGCAGCTTAAAGCTCAGCTCCTACAATGAGCAGTTCTTC. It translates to CASSLKLSSYNEQFF.